A selection of T cell receptor beta chains follows, all from one sample in a study of CD8 T cells in ankylosing spondylitis. TCRdb itself ran the 5' RACE reads through MiXCR, one entry per CDR3 protein. The sample lists under 850,000 distinct CDR3 sequences, roughly 20% seen once, with about a fifth in the top ten. Sequencing input: blood, either unsorted or a sorted T cell fraction (not recorded which). These receptors were taken from a male donor with ankylosing spondylitis. Each CDR3 is given with its conserved first and last residue. The D gene is left open where the match is weak. Clone sizes are given selectively: once, few, many, or a class where the clone is expanded.

-,TRBV11-2,few,TRBJ1-6,TGTGCCAGCAGCAGACTCGCGGTTAATTCACCCCTCCACTTT,CASSRLAVNSPLHF
TRBD1,TRBV12-3/TRBV12-4,-,TRBJ2-7,TGTGCCAGCAGTTTAGGACAGGGCAAGACCTCCTACGAGCAGTACTTC,CASSLGQGKTSYEQYF
-,TRBV29-1,few,TRBJ2-7,TGCAGCGTTGAAAATAGAGGGACTCTACCCTACGAGCAGTACTTC,CSVENRGTLPYEQYF
-,TRBV12-3/TRBV12-4,few,TRBJ2-2,TGTGCCAGCAGTTTGTCCCCAATCCGGGGCACCGGGGAGCTGTTTTTT,CASSLSPIRGTGELFF
-,TRBV29-1,-,TRBJ2-7,TGCAGCGTGGCGGGGCGGCGGAAGACCTCCTACGAGCAGTACTTC,CSVAGRRKTSYEQYF
-,TRBV12-3/TRBV12-4,few,TRBJ2-1,TGTGCCAGCAGTTTAAATACGGGAGCCCCCTCCAATGAGCAGTTCTTC,CASSLNTGAPSNEQFF
-,TRBV6-4,-,TRBJ2-3,TGTGCCAGCAGTGACGCGCCCAACTCTAGCACAGATACGCAGTATTTT,CASSDAPNSSTDTQYF
TRBD2,TRBV6-1,-,TRBJ2-3,TGTGCCAGCAGTGCCAAAACTAGCGGGCTGAGCACAGATACGCAGTATTTT,CASSAKTSGLSTDTQYF
-,TRBV4-3,-,TRBJ2-7,TGCGCCAGCAGCCAAGGTCCCCTCGGTGAGAACTACGAGCAGTACTTC,CASSQGPLGENYEQYF
TRBD2,TRBV20-1,-,TRBJ2-7,TGCAGTGCTAAGGGGGCTAGCGGGGTGGCGCAGTACTTC,CSAKGASGVAQYF
TRBD1,TRBV9,few,TRBJ2-6,TGTGCCAGCAGCGAGAGACAGGGGGCGTGGGCCAACGTCCTGACTTTC,CASSERQGAWANVLTF
-,TRBV5-5,few,TRBJ1-2,TGTGCCAGCAGCAAAAGTGGGGACAAGACCTTC,CASSKSGDKTF
-,TRBV29-1,few,TRBJ2-1,TGCAGCGTTTATCTTCGGGCAGACACCAGCTTTTCCTACAATGAGCAGTTCTTC,CSVYLRADTSFSYNEQFF
-,TRBV7-6,-,TRBJ2-7,TGTGCCAGCAGCTTAATGAGCGGCGACTCCTACGAGCAGTACTTC,CASSLMSGDSYEQYF
TRBD2,TRBV20-1,few,TRBJ2-7,TGCAGTGCTAGAGGATTTGTACTAGCGGACTCCTACGAGCAGTACTTC,CSARGFVLADSYEQYF
-,TRBV12-3/TRBV12-4,-,TRBJ2-5,TGTGCCAGCAGTCCCTCCCACGCCCCCGGGGAGACCCAGTACTTC,CASSPSHAPGETQYF
-,TRBV6-1,many,TRBJ2-3,TGTGCCAGCAGGCCCGCTCGCAGTCCCAGTCAGAGGGGAGATACGCAGTATTTT,CASRPARSPSQRGDTQYF
TRBD1,TRBV5-1,-,TRBJ2-7,TGCGCCAGCAGGGGACAGCACTACGAGCAGTACTTC,CASRGQHYEQYF
-,TRBV27,few,TRBJ2-1,TGTGCCAGCAGTGCGAAGGAGGGTGCGGATGAGCAGTTCTTC,CASSAKEGADEQFF
-,TRBV12-3/TRBV12-4,few,TRBJ2-2,TGTGCCAGCAGTTTAGCGTTTGGAGGGGGTATGGCCGGGGAGCTGTTTTTT,CASSLAFGGGMAGELFF
TRBD1,TRBV3-1,-,TRBJ2-7,TGTGCCAGCAGCCCCCAGGGGGCCAGGGTAGGCGAGCAGTACTTC,CASSPQGARVGEQYF
TRBD2,TRBV7-2,-,TRBJ2-3,TGTGCCAGCAGCTTAGGCTCGGGAGGGGGGGATACGCAGTATTTT,CASSLGSGGGDTQYF
TRBD1,TRBV29-1,-,TRBJ1-1,TGCAGCGTACCCGGGACAGCATACACTGAAGCTTTCTTT,CSVPGTAYTEAFF
-,TRBV30,few,TRBJ2-1,TGTGCCTGGAGACAGGGACTCTACAATGAGCAGTTCTTC,CAWRQGLYNEQFF
TRBD1,TRBV29-1,few,TRBJ1-4,TGCAGCGTCGCCGGGACAGGGGCGGAAAAACTGTTTTTT,CSVAGTGAEKLFF
-,TRBV27,few,TRBJ2-1,TGTGCCAGCAGTCAAGGACTAAACCACAATGAGCAGTTCTTC,CASSQGLNHNEQFF
-,TRBV5-1,-,TRBJ1-4,TGCGCCAGCAGCTACCGGGGCAGGGAGGGTGAAAAACTGTTTTTT,CASSYRGREGEKLFF
TRBD2,TRBV9,few,TRBJ2-2,TGTGCCAGCAGCGGTAGCGGGGGGGCGAACACCGGGGAGCTGTTTTTT,CASSGSGGANTGELFF
-,TRBV4-1,few,TRBJ1-6,TGCGCCAGCAGCCAAGGTGGACAGTCTTCACCCCTCCACTTT,CASSQGGQSSPLHF
-,TRBV20-1,-,TRBJ1-3,TGCAGTGCTATTACACAGGGCTGTTTT,CSAITQGCF
TRBD2,TRBV12-3/TRBV12-4,-,TRBJ2-2,TGTGCCAGCAGAACTAGCGGGAGGGCCGCCGGGGAGCTGTTTTTT,CASRTSGRAAGELFF
-,TRBV15,few,TRBJ1-1,TGTGCCACCAGCAGGGAACTAGGGCCGGCGGACGATGCGGTTGGAGCTTTCTTT,CATSRELGPADDAVGAFF
-,TRBV12-3/TRBV12-4,many,TRBJ1-1,TGTGCCAGCACCCTGAAATACCAGGCCCGCGGAATGAACACTGAAGCTTTCTTT,CASTLKYQARGMNTEAFF
-,TRBV20-1,-,TRBJ2-7,TGCAGTGCGAGGCCTCTACACCCTCTTCGGTCTCCCTACGAGCAGTACTTC,CSARPLHPLRSPYEQYF
-,TRBV25-1,few,TRBJ1-1,TGTGCCAGCGTGATGGCAGGGGACACTGTAGAAGCTTTCTTT,CASVMAGDTVEAFF
-,TRBV29-1,-,TRBJ2-1,TGCAGCGTGGGAACGGACAGCTCCTACAATGAGCAGTTCTTC,CSVGTDSSYNEQFF
-,TRBV20-1,few,TRBJ2-2,TGCAGTGCCCCCCCCGTCGCGAACACCGGGGAGCTGTTTTTT,CSAPPVANTGELFF
-,TRBV12-3/TRBV12-4,few,TRBJ1-5,TGTGCCAGCAGTTTCCGGGCCGTAAATCAGCCCCAGCATTTT,CASSFRAVNQPQHF
-,TRBV24-1,-,TRBJ2-1,TGTGCCACCACCGGACAGCCGTACAATGAGCAGTTCTTC,CATTGQPYNEQFF
-,TRBV7-2,few,TRBJ2-7,TGTGCCAGCAGCCCGAAAGGGGCAGGGTCCTACGAGCAGTACTTC,CASSPKGAGSYEQYF